These 9 T cell receptor beta chains share one sample of origin, sequenced in a study of regulatory T cells in long-lasting Graves disease. Time point indicated: newly diagnosed GD, antithyroid drugs for less than 3 months. The TCR library used RNA extracted from PBMCs. The authors built TCR beta libraries using iRepertoire HTBI primers and Arm-PCR of CDR3 regions. TCRdb processed the multiplex PCR reads anew with MiXCR; each CDR3 protein has one entry. The top ten hold more than 8% of the sample, which has 510,000 or so distinct CDR3 sequences, approximately 12% seen once. These same records also appear under a second study, on T cells in Graves' hyperthyroidism and ophthalmopathy.

The source was peripheral blood mononuclear cells (PBMCs), collected at new diagnosis, from a patient treated with antithyroid drugs. Receptor source: a woman aged 25-40 years with Graves disease.

This clonotype came up many times. The J gene is TRBJ1-1, the V gene TRBV7-9, with D hard to call. The CDR3 runs 14 residues. V gave up 4 bases and J gave up 3 bases, with 12 bases separating them. Germline CDR1 is SEHNR and CDR2 is FQNEAQ (reference sequence). The CDR3, as DNA: TGTGCCAGCAGCTCGGGCCTATGGGACACTGAAGCTTTCTTT. Translated: CASSSGLWDTEAFF.

This clonotype was recorded at least ten times. The rearrangement links TRBV28 to TRBJ1-1; D ambiguous. CDR1 is MDHEN and CDR2 is SYDVKM in the germline V gene. This CDR3 is built from 15 residues. V was trimmed by 3 bases and J by 6 bases, leaving 17 bases between them. CDR3 DNA: TGTGCCAGCAGTTTGCGTTGGCGGGGATTGCCTGAAGCTTTCTTT. It specifies CASSLRWRGLPEAFF.

This clonotype was observed many times. CDR3 sequence reads: CSAFFSGRQHNEQFF. The DNA of the CDR3 is TGCAGTGCTTTCTTTAGCGGGAGGCAACACAATGAGCAGTTCTTC. The V and J genes are TRBV20-1 and TRBJ2-1, with 10 bases that match TRBD2. The CDR3 is 15 amino acids. Germline values: CDR1 DFQATT, CDR2 SNEGSKA (reference sequence). V gave up 5 bases and J gave up 5 bases; unmatched junction bases: 9.

This clonotype showed up just a few times. The chain carries TRBV6-1 and TRBJ1-2; 7 bases match TRBD1. The CDR3 covers 17 residues. Losses at the gene ends were 5 bases for V and 2 bases for J; bases not matched to a gene: 14. CDR1 and CDR2 from the germline V gene are MNHNS and SASEGT. The DNA of the CDR3 is TGTGCCAGCAGTCCACGATTCGACAGGGACGGGAACTATGGCTACACCTTC. Its translation is CASSPRFDRDGNYGYTF.

The table lists this clonotype with a few counts. The chain employs TRBV5-6 and TRBJ2-7; 7 positions match TRBD1. CDR3 length: 14 amino acids. With V trimmed by 4 bases and J by 3 bases, 7 bases remained unmatched. From germline, CDR1 is SGHDT and CDR2 YYEEEE. Here the CDR3 reads CASSTRTGVYEQYF. The CDR3 coding sequence is TGTGCCAGCAGCACCCGGACAGGAGTCTACGAGCAGTACTTC.

The chain links TRBV11-2 to TRBJ1-4, with no clear D. The germline CDR1 and CDR2 sequences are SGHAT and FQNNGV. The CDR3 contains 13 residues. Trimming removed 3 bases from V and 8 bases from J, with 10 bases in between. CDR3 bases: TGTGCCAGCAGCTTCCGGACGGAGGAAAAACTGTTTTTT. Translated, it gives CASSFRTEEKLFF.

The V and J genes are TRBV24-1 and TRBJ2-1; 7 positions agree with TRBD1. V lost 0 bases, J lost 8 bases, and 3 bases stayed unmatched. The germline V gene encodes CDR1 KGHDR and CDR2 SFDVKD. The CDR3 is 14 amino acids. This CDR3 reads CATSDLLTGDEQFF. Written as DNA, the CDR3 is TGTGCCACCAGTGATTTGCTCACAGGGGATGAGCAGTTCTTC.

This chain joins TRBV30 and TRBJ1-2; 7 bases fit TRBD1. The junction had 8 bases not matched to a gene; V was cut back by 5 bases and J by 2 bases. There are 14 residues in the CDR3. CDR1 and CDR2 (germline): GTSNPN, SVGIG (reference sequence). This chain's CDR3 is CAWDRNRGNYGYTF. The CDR3, as DNA: TGTGCCTGGGATCGGAACAGGGGAAACTATGGCTACACCTTC.

A word on this clonotype: A much larger clone differs by one base, so this may be a read error. The rearrangement uses TRBV7-2 and TRBJ2-5, with TRBD2 matching 10 bases. The CDR3 contains 14 residues. Germline CDR1 SGHTA, CDR2 FQGNSA. The CDR3 sequence: CASSLAGARETRYF. DNA of the CDR3: TGTGCCAGCAGCCTAGCGGGAGCGAGAGAGACCCGGTACTTC.